The 23 T cell receptor beta chains below were found in one sample sequenced in a study of cytomegalovirus exposure and HLA in healthy donors. PCR was performed using 60 Vbeta and 13 Jbeta primers. Libraries were prepared by immunoSEQ multiplex PCR; TCRdb keeps only in-frame clonotypes and omits some of them. The data show some 180,000 clones, approximately 78% seen once. Material for sequencing was PBMCs. Every receptor here comes from a woman aged 18 to 35 in good health and CMV-seronegative.

V is TRBV2 and J is TRBJ1-4, with 10 nucleotides matching TRBD1. J lost 0 bases, V lost 7 bases, and 5 bases had no gene match. CDR1 SNHLY and CDR2 FYNNEI come from the germline V gene. The length of the CDR3 is 16 residues. The CDR3 sequence is CASIRDRGATNEKLFF. The CDR3 region has the DNA TGTGCCAGCATCCGGGACAGGGGTGCAACTAATGAAAAACTGTTTTTT.

The rearrangement links TRBV7-9 to TRBJ2-5, with a tentative D call TRBD2 (5 bases). V lost 5 bases and J 0 bases, leaving 13 bases between the germline ends. Germline V gene sequence: CDR1 SEHNR, CDR2 FQNEAQ (reference sequence). The CDR3 covers 15 residues. The CDR3 nucleotides are TGTGCCAGCAGCCCAAAGTCCGGGGACCAAGAGACCCAGTACTTC. Residues: CASSPKSGDQETQYF. Full variable domain (missing parts from reference TRBV7-9 and TRBJ2-5): DTGVSQNPRHKITKRGQNVTFRCDPISEHNRLYWYRQTLGQGPEFLTYFQNEAQLEKSRLLSDRFSAERPKGSFSTLEIQRTEQGDSAMYLCASSPKSGDQETQYFGPGTRLLVL.

The chain joins TRBV19 to TRBJ2-7; TRBD2 aligns across 8 bases. The CDR3 has 19 amino acids. V lost 2 bases, J lost 2 bases, and 17 bases stayed unmatched. CDR1 and CDR2 (germline): LNHDA, SQIVND (reference sequence). CDR3 DNA: TGTGCCAGTAGTATATATCCTACACCGGGGGGGGCCCATACCTACGAGCAGTACTTC. Protein sequence: CASSIYPTPGGAHTYEQYF.

The CDR3 nucleotides are TGTGCCAGCAGTGTTAGGGGGCACACTGAAGCTTTCTTT. This gives the protein CASSVRGHTEAFF. This sequence joins TRBV6-1 and TRBJ1-1; 7 positions match TRBD1. Per the germline V gene, CDR1 is MNHNS and CDR2 is SASEGT. The CDR3 has 13 residues. The V gene end was trimmed by 4 bases and the J gene end by 3 bases; junction bases not matched to a gene: 2.

This chain connects TRBV9 to TRBJ1-3; D possibly corresponds to TRBD1 (5 bases). Germline loops: CDR1 SGDLS, CDR2 YYNGEE. Trimming cost V 0 bases and J 1 base, with 17 bases left between them. This CDR3 comprises 18 residues. CDR3 nucleotides: TGTGCCAGCAGCGTAGGGATAGGGACTTTTGGATCTGGAAACACCATATATTTT. The encoded protein is CASSVGIGTFGSGNTIYF.

The gene calls are TRBV6-5 and TRBJ2-7; 7 nucleotides match TRBD2. J lost 3 bases, V lost 7 bases, and 12 bases had no gene match. In germline, CDR1 is MNHEY, CDR2 SVGAGI. The CDR3 spans 15 residues. CDR3 DNA sequence: TGTGCCAGCAAAGCGGCACTAGCGCCATACTACGAGCAGTACGTC. Amino acid sequence: CASKAALAPYYEQYV.

The chain is built from TRBV6-5 and TRBJ1-1; D is possibly TRBD1 (5 bases). CDR3 length equals 11 residues. V lost 6 bases to trimming and J lost 7 bases, with 9 bases between them. The germline V gene encodes CDR1 MNHEY and CDR2 SVGAGI. The CDR3 sequence: CASSQGCEAFF. CDR3 bases: TGTGCCAGCAGCCAGGGCTGTGAAGCTTTCTTT.

J is TRBJ2-3 and V is TRBV12-2; TRBD2, the table's D call, was not compared with the DNA. TRBV12-2 is given as a pseudogene. This CDR3 contains 17 residues. CDR3 DNA sequence: TGTGCAAGTCGCTTACTATCCGGGGAGCGATTCACAGATACGCAGTATTTT. It specifies CASRLLSGERFTDTQYF.

This clone was recorded once. The V call is TRBV6-5, the J call TRBJ2-7; 7 bases match TRBD1. V lost 2 bases and J lost 3; bases outside the gene matches: 4. The germline CDR1 and CDR2 sequences are MNHEY and SVGAGI. The CDR3 contains 14 residues. CDR3 bases: TGTGCCAGCAGTTACGGACAGGCATACTACGAGCAGTACTTC. Its protein is CASSYGQAYYEQYF.

The chain combines TRBV23-1 with TRBJ2-6, with a tentative D call TRBD2 (6 bases). Being an ORF, TRBV23-1 has a function that is uncertain. Trimming cost V 0 bases and J 4 bases, with 10 bases left between them. This CDR3 region has 16 residues. CDR3 amino acids: CASSQSGGTGANVLTF. The CDR3 coding sequence is TGCGCCAGCAGTCAATCGGGAGGTACAGGGGCCAACGTCCTGACTTTC.

This clone was detected a few times. This sequence joins TRBV19 and TRBJ2-7, with D unresolved. The CDR3 runs 14 residues. V was trimmed by 1 base and J by 4 bases, leaving 11 bases between them. The germline V gene has CDR1 LNHDA and CDR2 SQIVND (reference sequence). As DNA, the CDR3 is TGTGCCAGTAGTATAGCCGGAGATCAGTACGAGCAGTACTTC. Translated: CASSIAGDQYEQYF.

The chain recombines TRBV7-9 with TRBJ2-1; 8 nucleotides match TRBD2. The CDR3 contains 15 residues. Germline V gene data show CDR1 as SEHNR and CDR2 as FQNEAQ (reference sequence). The V segment lost 7 bases and the J segment 5 bases; nucleotides outside the gene matches: 10. In DNA, the CDR3 is TGTGCCAGCAACTCTCTAGCGGGCTTCAACAATGAGCAGTTCTTC. This translates into CASNSLAGFNNEQFF.

The rearrangement uses TRBV28 and TRBJ1-3, with 9 nucleotides matching TRBD1. The V and J ends lost 5 bases and 0 bases, in that order; junction bases with no gene match: 5. CDR3 length: 16 amino acids. Germline assignment: CDR1 MDHEN and CDR2 SYDVKM. CDR3 in amino acids: CASSLDRGDSGNTIYF. The CDR3 bases are TGTGCCAGCAGTCTTGACAGGGGGGACTCTGGAAACACCATATATTTT.

The chain recombines TRBV19 with TRBJ1-1, with no clear D. Per the germline V gene, CDR1 is LNHDA and CDR2 is SQIVND (reference sequence). CDR3 size: 14 residues. V was clipped by 4 bases and J by 0 bases, with 9 bases between them. The CDR3 loop reads CASSTQRLNTEAFF. CDR3 DNA: TGTGCCAGTAGTACACAGAGATTGAACACTGAAGCTTTCTTT.

The chain has TRBV15 and TRBJ2-1; 11 bases fit TRBD2. From germline, CDR1 is LNHNV and CDR2 YYDKDF (reference sequence). This CDR3 has 16 amino acids. The J segment lost 3 bases and the V segment lost 2 bases, leaving 3 bases of the junction unmatched. Written as DNA, the CDR3 is TGTGCCACCAGCAGACAGACTAGCGGGATCTACAATGAGCAGTTCTTC. This codes for CATSRQTSGIYNEQFF.

The chain links TRBV28 to TRBJ2-3; 10 nucleotides match TRBD2. After removal of 6 bases from V and 1 base from J, the junction contained 10 bases not matched to a gene. This CDR3 comprises 17 residues. Germline V gene sequence: CDR1 MDHEN, CDR2 SYDVKM. CDR3 DNA: TGTGCCAGCAGCACCGGGACTAGCGCCTCCGGCACAGATACGCAGTATTTT. It is translated as CASSTGTSASGTDTQYF.

This clone turned up a few times. The chain employs TRBV9 and TRBJ1-5; D is unresolved. V was cut by 0 bases and J by 4 bases, with 5 bases left in between. The CDR3 loop spans 13 amino acids. Per the germline V gene, CDR1 is SGDLS and CDR2 is YYNGEE. The CDR3 region has the DNA TGTGCCAGCAGCGTAGATCAAAATCAGCCCCAGCATTTT. This encodes CASSVDQNQPQHF. The variable domain in full, completed from reference TRBV9 and TRBJ1-5, reads DSGVTQTPKHLITATGQRVTLRCSPRSGDLSVYWYQQSLDQGLQFLIQYYNGEERAKGNILERFSAQQFPDLHSELNLSSLELGDSALYFCASSVDQNQPQHFGDGTRLSIL.

The chain combines TRBV10-1 with TRBJ2-3; 7 positions match TRBD1. The CDR3 is made up of 14 amino acids. Losses at the gene ends were 4 bases for V and 2 bases for J; bases not matched to a gene: 3. Per germline, CDR1 WNHNN and CDR2 SYGVQD (reference sequence). Here the CDR3 DNA reads TGCGCCAGCAGTGTGACAGGGTCCACAGATACGCAGTATTTT. Amino acids: CASSVTGSTDTQYF.

CDR3 residues: CASSFTGFLNEKLFF. The CDR3 DNA reads TGTGCCAGCAGCTTTACCGGGTTCCTTAATGAAAAACTGTTTTTT. The chain couples TRBV11-2 to TRBJ1-4; unclear D gene. Germline lookup yields CDR1 SGHAT and CDR2 FQNNGV. The CDR3 contains 15 residues. V lost 3 bases to trimming and J lost 4 bases, with 12 bases between them.

This chain links TRBV5-1 with TRBJ2-5; 10 bases map to TRBD1. V gave up 4 bases and J gave up 3 bases; unmatched junction bases: 9. Germline V CDR1 and CDR2: SGHRS, YFSETQ. There are 16 residues in the CDR3. CDR3 nucleotides: TGCGCCAGCAGCATGGGACAGGGGAGTATAGAAGAGACCCAGTACTTC. This codes for CASSMGQGSIEETQYF.

J is TRBJ2-3 and V is TRBV19; D gene unclear. Trimming took 4 bases from V and 2 from J, leaving 10 bases between them. Germline V CDR1 and CDR2: LNHDA, SQIVND (reference sequence). The CDR3 has 14 residues. CDR3 nucleotide sequence: TGTGCCAGTAGTAGTATTCCCTACACAGATACGCAGTATTTT. It encodes CASSSIPYTDTQYF.

The chain combines TRBV15 with TRBJ2-3, with TRBD2 matching 11 bases. In germline, CDR1 is LNHNV, CDR2 YYDKDF (reference sequence). With V trimmed by 6 bases and J by 2 bases, 1 base remained unmatched. The CDR3 consists of 14 residues. For the CDR3, the DNA is TGTGCCACCAGTAGCGGGAGGGCCACAGATACGCAGTATTTT. This encodes CATSSGRATDTQYF.

This chain links TRBV2 with TRBJ2-5, with D possibly TRBD1 on 6 matching bases. V lost 7 bases and J lost 1, with 22 bases in between. This CDR3 is 17 amino acids long. Germline V gene lookup returns CDR1 SNHLY and CDR2 FYNNEI. CDR3 sequence: CASTGFLTGTPQETQYF. Here the CDR3 DNA reads TGTGCCAGCACCGGGTTCCTGACCGGGACACCCCAAGAGACCCAGTACTTC.